The clone carrying this T cell receptor (beta chain) is a singleton in its sample. Its target is not known. This entry comes from a study of graft-versus-host responses after intestinal transplantation. Background on the study: Multivisceral, liver-intestinal, or isolated intestinal transplants were performed in recipients. Induction using anti-thymocyte globulin, followed by tacrolimus and steroids for two to four years, was given to all recipients. General study results and limits: Allografts of patients with graft-donor T cell macrochimerism showed high graft-versus-host to host-versus-graft clone ratios. Peak circulating GvH clone levels tracked with early post-transplant HvG declines.

Sequencing used immunoSEQ multiplex PCR; TCRdb keeps in-frame clones, though not all of them. The table has about 85,000 clones, roughly 80% seen once. There are 15 residues in the CDR3. The ends were cut back, 2 bases at V and 8 bases at J, with 17 bases in the middle. Germline CDR1 and CDR2: SGHDT and YYEEEE. This specimen consisted of unstimulated CD4+ T cells sorted from spleen or lymph node cells, obtained before intestinal transplant. The TCR sequence derives from a human donor who received an intestinal transplant. The chain joins TRBV5-6 to TRBJ1-5, with D unclear. CDR3 region: CASSLSGTGGKPQHF. The CDR3 nucleotides read TGTGCCAGCAGCTTATCGGGAACCGGTGGGAAGCCCCAGCATTTT.